The 10 T cell receptor beta chains presented below share a single source sample, sequenced in a study of blood T cell repertoires in COVID-19. Profiled with immunoSEQ multiplex PCR; TCRdb holds only in-frame clones, not every one. The profile covers around 230,000 clones, with approximately 90% appearing a single time and roughly 7% taken by the ten largest. Material: peripheral blood. These receptors originate from a man in his sixties who had recovered from COVID-19.

J is TRBJ1-2 and V is TRBV6-4; D is unclear. The germline V and J ends were trimmed by 7 bases and 0 bases, with 6 bases remaining between them. The CDR3 contains 12 residues. Germline CDR1 and CDR2: MRHNA and SNTAGT. CDR3 sequence: CASTRANYGYTF. The CDR3 DNA follows: TGTGCCAGCACTAGAGCTAACTATGGCTACACCTTC.

This chain uses TRBV7-9 with TRBJ2-3; possible D gene TRBD2, 7 bases. Germline-derived CDR1 and CDR2 are SEHNR and FQNEAQ (reference sequence). This CDR3 has 14 residues. V shed 0 bases and J shed 7 bases, with 11 bases lying between them. The CDR3 spells CASSLAGGQNTQYF. CDR3 nucleotides: TGTGCCAGCAGCTTAGCGGGGGGGCAAAATACGCAGTATTTT. The full variable domain, in which reference TRBV7-9 and TRBJ2-3 provide the parts outside the CDR3, is DTGVSQNPRHKITKRGQNVTFRCDPISEHNRLYWYRQTLGQGPEFLTYFQNEAQLEKSRLLSDRFSAERPKGSFSTLEIQRTEQGDSAMYLCASSLAGGQNTQYFGPGTRLTVL.

The V call is TRBV23-1, the J call TRBJ2-7; 8 nucleotides line up with TRBD1. TRBV23-1 carries the ORF label, with uncertain function. V lost 11 bases and J lost 2; bases outside the gene matches: 8. The CDR3 is 13 residues long. CDR3 coding DNA: TGCGCCCCTCCCGGGACAGGCCCCTACGAGCAGTACTTC. Translating gives CAPPGTGPYEQYF.

The chain is built from TRBV6-5 and TRBJ2-7; 8 positions agree with TRBD1. Germline V gene lookup returns CDR1 MNHEY and CDR2 SVGAGI. With V trimmed by 2 bases and J by 4 bases, 7 bases remained unmatched. CDR3 length equals 15 residues. CDR3 bases: TGTGCCAGCAGTTACCGGTGGACAGGGTTTTACGAGCAGTACTTC. Translating gives CASSYRWTGFYEQYF.

The V call is TRBV2, the J call TRBJ1-6; D ambiguous. Germline V gene sequence: CDR1 SNHLY, CDR2 FYNNEI. With 5 bases removed from V and 7 bases from J, the gap between germline ends came to 15 bases. CDR3 length: 15 amino acids. CDR3 residues: CASSREPRANSPLHF. As DNA, the CDR3 is TGTGCCAGCAGTCGGGAGCCGCGGGCGAATTCACCCCTCCACTTT.

This clone appeared once. This chain joins TRBV12-3 or TRBV12-4 and TRBJ1-2; D not certain. This CDR3 has 12 residues. V lost 3 bases and J lost 4, with 6 bases in between. This CDR3 reads CASSFDSYGYTF. DNA of the CDR3: TGTGCCAGCAGTTTCGATAGCTATGGCTACACCTTC.

V usage is TRBV5-4 and J usage is TRBJ2-3; TRBD1 aligns across 10 bases. This CDR3 is built from 15 residues. Germline-derived CDR1 and CDR2 are SGHNT and YYREEE (reference sequence). V was clipped by 4 bases and J by 3 bases; unmatched bases: 5. CDR3 sequence (DNA): TGTGCCAGCAGCAGCCGACAGGGGGCGACAGATACGCAGTATTTT. It encodes CASSSRQGATDTQYF.

The chain employs TRBV5-1 and TRBJ2-1; 7 positions match TRBD2. V was clipped by 5 bases and J by 5 bases; unmatched bases: 10. The CDR3 extends over 15 amino acids. CDR1 and CDR2 from the germline V gene are SGHRS and YFSETQ. The CDR3 protein is CASRYGGTTDNEQFF. The CDR3 DNA follows: TGCGCCAGCAGATACGGCGGGACTACAGACAATGAGCAGTTCTTC.

The chain joins TRBV28 to TRBJ2-5; tentatively, D is TRBD1 (6 bases). The V gene's germline CDR1 is MDHEN and CDR2 SYDVKM. V was trimmed by 7 bases and J by 5 bases, leaving 23 bases between them. The CDR3 contains 16 residues. The CDR3 region has the DNA TGTGCCAGCACCCTTAACCCGGGACACCGGAGGGAGACCCAGTACTTC. This encodes CASTLNPGHRRETQYF.

The rearrangement joins TRBV10-2 to TRBJ1-1; D is unclear. Looked up from germline, CDR1 is WSHSY and CDR2 is SAAADI. The CDR3 covers 13 residues. Trimming stripped 3 bases from V and 8 bases from J, with 13 bases between. The CDR3 sequence: CASSDSLVEEAFF. The DNA of the CDR3 is TGCGCCAGCAGTGACTCCCTTGTTGAGGAAGCTTTCTTT.